This TCR beta chain was recorded in a study of blood T cell repertoires in COVID-19. Overall study context: Acute and convalescent COVID-19 samples came from the United States, Italy and Spain. T cells, B-cell-depleted T cells, or PBMCs supplied cDNA or gDNA.

Per the original methods: Amplification of reference gene primers provided the estimated nucleated cell counts. Sequenced by immunoSEQ multiplex PCR; TCRdb stores in-frame clones only, minus some. D and trimming come from the DNA, and the V and J calls and clone size come from that table. The sample has roughly 200,000 clones; 86% are singletons. V was trimmed by 0 bases and J by 5 bases, leaving 9 bases between them. The CDR3 totals 13 residues. From germline, CDR1 is GTSNPN and CDR2 SVGIG (reference sequence). The material sequenced was PBMCs or T cells enriched from blood (not recorded which). The clonotype comes from a woman aged 40 to 50 in a cohort exposed to, infected with or recovered from COVID-19 (not recorded which). The genes are TRBV30 and TRBJ2-3; D is uncertain. Here the CDR3 reads CAWSVGSRDTQYF. The CDR3 bases are TGTGCCTGGAGTGTGGGTTCTAGAGATACGCAGTATTTT.